Included here is one T cell receptor beta chain sequence, with context. The antigen remains unidentified. In germline, CDR1 is MNHEY, CDR2 SVGAGI. The ends lost 2 bases at V and 4 bases at J; junction bases unmatched: 6. The CDR3 is 15 residues long. These data originate in a study of cytomegalovirus exposure and HLA in healthy donors. At the level of the study: A later analysis reported the same platform for the roughly 110 validation repertoires and the roughly 650 first-cohort repertoires. Study outcomes and limitations: The authors confirmed in vitro that a few CMV-associated chains were specific for CMV antigens. 164 TCR beta chains were listed as cytomegalovirus-associated. Many donors carried some public TCRs, although rarity characterized most TCR sequences.

Libraries were prepared by immunoSEQ multiplex PCR; TCRdb keeps only in-frame clonotypes and omits some of them. This sample has 250,000 to 350,000 clones, with roughly 87% found just once. This receptor was taken from a woman aged 25 to 39 in good health and CMV-seropositive. The V and J genes are TRBV6-5 and TRBJ2-7; 9 nucleotides align to TRBD2. Material for sequencing was PBMCs. Written as DNA, the CDR3 is TGTGCCAGCAGTTACGGGGGACTAGCTGGGTACGAGCAGTACTTC. Residues: CASSYGGLAGYEQYF.